This T cell receptor beta chain stems from a study of T cell changes during pregnancy in multiple sclerosis. This CDR3 is built from 14 residues. Germline CDR1 GTSNPN, CDR2 SVGIG (reference sequence). V trimming: 2 bases; J trimming: 2 bases; junction bases outside the gene matches: 6. Clones were read by immunoSEQ multiplex PCR, and TCRdb kept only the in-frame ones, dropping some. The sample contains approximately 50,000 clones, roughly 90% of which appear only once. This specimen was CD4+ T cells from peripheral blood mononuclear cells, taken after pregnancy. The chain couples TRBV30 to TRBJ2-7, with 7 bases that match TRBD1. The receptor's source is a female donor with multiple sclerosis, enrolled in a pregnancy study. CDR3: CAWSPGTATYEQYF. In DNA, the CDR3 is TGTGCCTGGAGTCCCGGGACAGCGACCTACGAGCAGTACTTC.